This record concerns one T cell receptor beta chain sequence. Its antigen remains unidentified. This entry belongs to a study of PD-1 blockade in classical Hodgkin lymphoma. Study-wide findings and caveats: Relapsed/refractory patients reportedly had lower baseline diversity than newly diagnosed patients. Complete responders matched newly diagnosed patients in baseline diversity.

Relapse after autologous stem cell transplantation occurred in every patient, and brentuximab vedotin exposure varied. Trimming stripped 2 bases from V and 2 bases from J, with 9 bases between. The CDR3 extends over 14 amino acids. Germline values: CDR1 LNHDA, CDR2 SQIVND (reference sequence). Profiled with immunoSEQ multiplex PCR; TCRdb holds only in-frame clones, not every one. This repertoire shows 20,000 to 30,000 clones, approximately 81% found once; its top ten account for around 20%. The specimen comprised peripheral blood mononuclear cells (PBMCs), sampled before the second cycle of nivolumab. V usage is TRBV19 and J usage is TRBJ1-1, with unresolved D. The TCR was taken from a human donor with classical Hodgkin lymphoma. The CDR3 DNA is TGTGCCAGTAGTATATGGGGAGGAAACACTGAAGCTTTCTTT. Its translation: CASSIWGGNTEAFF.